Sequencing of this T cell receptor (beta chain) was carried out in a study of control samples from healthy donors and cancer patients. CDR1 is SEHNR and CDR2 is FQNEAQ in the germline V gene (reference sequence). V was pared by 1 base and J by 4 bases, with 4 bases between. This CDR3 contains 12 residues. This table comes from immunoSEQ multiplex PCR, and its TCRdb copy is limited to in-frame clones, with some not included. The sample lists 150,000 to 200,000 clones; 91% were seen once. The chain combines TRBV7-9 with TRBJ1-1; D uncertain. The sequence was collected from a middle-aged woman in good health. The sequenced material came from blood. The CDR3 DNA follows: TGTGCCAGCAGCTTAGGTATCACTGAAGCTTTCTTT. It specifies CASSLGITEAFF.